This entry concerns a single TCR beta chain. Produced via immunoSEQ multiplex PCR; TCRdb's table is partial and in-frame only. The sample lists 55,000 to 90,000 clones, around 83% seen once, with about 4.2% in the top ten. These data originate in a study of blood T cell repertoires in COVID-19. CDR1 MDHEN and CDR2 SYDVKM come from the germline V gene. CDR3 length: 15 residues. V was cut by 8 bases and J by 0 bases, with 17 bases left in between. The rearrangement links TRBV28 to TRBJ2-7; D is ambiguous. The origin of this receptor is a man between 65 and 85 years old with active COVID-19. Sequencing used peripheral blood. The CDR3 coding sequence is TGTGCCAGCGGCGCTTCCAGGTCTCCCTCCTACGAGCAGTACTTC. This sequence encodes CASGASRSPSYEQYF. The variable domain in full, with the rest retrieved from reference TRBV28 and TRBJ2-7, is DVKVTQSSRYLVKRTGEKVFLECVQDMDHENMFWYRQDPGLGLRLIYFSYDVKMKEKGDIPEGYSVSREKKERFSLILESASTNQTSMYLCASGASRSPSYEQYFGPGTRLTVT.